These 25 T cell receptor beta chains share one sample of origin, sequenced in a study of T cells after posttransplantation cyclophosphamide. The data were produced by immunoSEQ multiplex PCR, yet TCRdb's version contains in-frame clones alone and is incomplete. The sample includes over 25,000 clones, none of them occurring once. Sequenced input: PBMCs. These receptors originate from an older woman in good health, CMV-negative, and a related stem cell transplant donor.

This clone was seen repeatedly, ten times or more. The CDR3 is CASSFSPPMNTEAFF. The CDR3 region has the DNA TGTGCCAGCAGTTTCAGTCCTCCGATGAACACTGAAGCTTTCTTT. The V call is TRBV12-3 or TRBV12-4, the J call TRBJ1-1; D is undetermined. This CDR3 has 15 amino acids. With 3 bases removed from V and 0 bases from J, the gap between germline ends came to 11 bases.

This chain links TRBV29-1 with TRBJ1-2; 8 nucleotides agree with TRBD1. Per germline, CDR1 SQVTM and CDR2 ANQGSEA. The V segment lost 0 bases and the J segment 8 bases; nucleotides outside the gene matches: 8. The CDR3 extends over 14 amino acids. Here the CDR3 DNA reads TGCAGCGTTGAAGATATTGGACAGGGCCGCGGCTACACCTTC. Amino acids: CSVEDIGQGRGYTF.

This clone was found many times. CDR3 DNA sequence: TGTGCCAGCAGGGATGAGGGGCGGGGAGGGCATGAGCAGTACTTC. It yields the protein CASRDEGRGGHEQYF. The chain recombines TRBV6-6 with TRBJ2-7; 7 bases line up with TRBD2. The germline V gene has CDR1 MNHNY and CDR2 SVGAGI (reference sequence). This CDR3 comprises 15 residues. V was pared by 6 bases and J by 7 bases, with 15 bases of the junction left unmatched.

The chain joins TRBV28 to TRBJ2-7; D may be TRBD1 (6 bases). The germline V and J ends were trimmed by 6 bases and 1 base, with 13 bases remaining between them. The CDR3 spans 14 residues. CDR1 and CDR2 (germline): MDHEN, SYDVKM. The DNA of the CDR3 is TGTGCCAGCAGCTTTACCGGGACATCCTACGAGCAGTACTTC. The encoded protein is CASSFTGTSYEQYF.

In this sample, this clone turned up a few times. This chain connects TRBV5-1 to TRBJ2-3; 7 nucleotides line up with TRBD2. The CDR3 contains 16 residues. Germline V gives CDR1 SGHRS, CDR2 YFSETQ. V gave up 0 bases and J gave up 2 bases; unmatched junction bases: 6. CDR3 DNA: TGCGCCAGCAGCTTGGGTCGCGGGGGTGTCACAGATACGCAGTATTTT. Its translation is CASSLGRGGVTDTQYF.

This clone was seen at least ten times. CDR3 DNA: TGTGCCAGCAGCGAGATTAGCCGTTCCAACCATGAGCAGTTCTTC. Its protein product is CASSEISRSNHEQFF. V gene TRBV28 combines with J gene TRBJ2-1, with D unclear. The CDR3 extends over 15 amino acids. In germline, CDR1 is MDHEN, CDR2 SYDVKM. V was shortened by 6 bases and J by 8 bases, with 20 bases between the two germline ends. Using reference TRBV28 and TRBJ2-1 for the parts outside the CDR3, the full variable domain is DVKVTQSSRYLVKRTGEKVFLECVQDMDHENMFWYRQDPGLGLRLIYFSYDVKMKEKGDIPEGYSVSREKKERFSLILESASTNQTSMYLCASSEISRSNHEQFFGPGTRLTVL.

Relative to its sample, this clone is medium-sized. The rearrangement links TRBV7-9 to TRBJ1-1; D unclear. The V gene's germline CDR1 is SEHNR and CDR2 FQNEAQ (reference sequence). Trimming pared 5 bases from V and 5 bases from J, leaving 9 bases between. The CDR3 is 12 residues long. In DNA, the CDR3 is TGTGCCAGCAGCAACAGTTTTACTGAAGCTTTCTTT. Translation: CASSNSFTEAFF.

This clone has a count of ten or more. The chain uses TRBV7-9 and TRBJ1-2; D gene uncertain. Trimming took off 4 bases at V and 4 bases at J, with 4 bases between the two ends. Per germline, CDR1 SEHNR and CDR2 FQNEAQ (reference sequence). This CDR3 spans 11 amino acids. The CDR3 nucleotides read TGTGCCAGCAGCTACAGCTATGGCTACACCTTC. Its translation: CASSYSYGYTF.

At least ten counts were recorded for this clone. The chain carries TRBV18 and TRBJ1-6; 8 bases line up with TRBD1. With 3 bases clipped from V and 8 bases from J, the junction kept 6 bases outside the gene matches. CDR1 is KGHSH and CDR2 is LQKENI in the germline V gene. The length of the CDR3 is 15 residues. In nucleotides, the CDR3 is TGTGCCAGCTCACCGACAGGGGATGGAGATTCACCCCTCCACTTT. Encoded protein: CASSPTGDGDSPLHF.

This clone came up many times. The J gene is TRBJ2-7, the V gene TRBV10-3; 11 nucleotides line up with TRBD2. V lost 3 bases, J lost 6 bases, and 1 base stayed unmatched. CDR1 is ENHRY and CDR2 is SYGVKD in the germline V gene. There are 13 residues in the CDR3. The CDR3 loop reads CAISDGLAGEQYF. The CDR3, as DNA: TGTGCCATCAGTGACGGACTAGCGGGCGAGCAGTACTTC.

This clone was recorded many times. The genes are TRBV6-2 or TRBV6-3 and TRBJ1-2; 7 bases fit TRBD1. The junction had 9 bases not matched to a gene; V was cut back by 10 bases and J by 4 bases. CDR1 is MNHEY and CDR2 is SVGEGT in the germline V gene. The CDR3 runs 13 residues. CDR3 sequence (DNA): TGTGCCATCAGGACCGGACAGGTCTATGGCTACACCTTC. The encoded protein is CAIRTGQVYGYTF.

This clone was found many times. The sample has other DNA sequences that encode this CDR3 too. The V call is TRBV18, the J call TRBJ2-7, with D unclear. CDR1 KGHSH and CDR2 LQKENI come from the germline V gene. Trimming left V 3 bases short and J 0 bases short, with 9 bases between. This CDR3 contains 14 residues. CDR3 in amino acids: CASSPGQVSYEQYF. CDR3 bases: TGTGCCAGCTCACCGGGCCAGGTCTCCTACGAGCAGTACTTC.

This clone occurred many times. The chain couples TRBV12-3 or TRBV12-4 to TRBJ2-2; TRBD2 might be the D (6 bases). The V end was cut by 7 bases, the J end by 4 bases, with 19 bases between. This CDR3 is 16 amino acids long. The CDR3 region is CASNHRRTTSTGELFF. The CDR3 region has the DNA TGTGCCAGCAATCACCGACGGACTACATCCACCGGGGAGCTGTTTTTT.

This clone came up many times. V gene TRBV7-9 combines with J gene TRBJ2-1, with 13 positions matching TRBD2. Germline values: CDR1 SEHNR, CDR2 FQNEAQ (reference sequence). This CDR3 comprises 15 residues. J gave up 5 bases and V 6 bases, and 4 bases lay outside the gene matches. CDR3 DNA sequence: TGTGCCAGCAGTCAAGGGACTAGCGGGAACAATGAGCAGTTCTTC. As protein: CASSQGTSGNNEQFF.

This clone was detected a few times. The gene calls are TRBV6-6 and TRBJ1-5, with 11 bases fitting TRBD1. V lost 0 bases and J lost 4; bases outside the gene matches: 2. CDR1 is MNHNY, CDR2 SVGAGI, per germline (reference sequence). This CDR3 is 16 amino acids long. The CDR3 DNA is TGTGCCAGCAGTTACTCCGGGACAGGGGGGAATCAGCCCCAGCATTTT. Translated: CASSYSGTGGNQPQHF.

This clone was seen repeatedly, ten times or more. The rearrangement joins TRBV28 to TRBJ1-4, with 7 bases aligning to TRBD1. The CDR3 extends over 13 amino acids. Germline CDR1 and CDR2: MDHEN and SYDVKM. Trimming took 5 bases from V and 8 from J; bases not matched to a gene: 5. CDR3 DNA: TGTGCCAGCAGTCGACGACAGGGAGAAAAACTGTTTTTT. This codes for CASSRRQGEKLFF.

This clone has just a few counts. The rearrangement links TRBV7-2 to TRBJ1-5; D unclear. Trimming stripped 5 bases from V and 6 bases from J, with 8 bases between. The CDR3 sequence is 12 residues long. From germline, CDR1 is SGHTA and CDR2 FQGNSA. The CDR3 sequence: CASSASGQPQHF. The CDR3 region has the DNA TGTGCCAGCAGCGCATCCGGTCAGCCCCAGCATTTT.

This clone was recorded a few times. The chain is built from TRBV7-6 and TRBJ1-1; no reliable D call. This CDR3 region has 13 residues. With 2 bases removed from V and 7 bases from J, the gap between germline ends came to 11 bases. In germline, CDR1 is SGHVS, CDR2 FNYEAQ. This CDR3 is CASSLSVASEAFF. CDR3 nucleotides: TGTGCCAGCAGCTTATCAGTCGCCAGTGAAGCTTTCTTT.

The table lists this clone with many counts. The chain links TRBV5-8 to TRBJ1-2; 8 bases match TRBD1. Germline CDR1 reads SGHTS; CDR2 reads YDEGEE. V lost 4 bases to trimming and J lost 5 bases; unmatched junction nucleotides: 4. The CDR3 totals 13 residues. The CDR3 DNA reads as TGTGCCAGCAGCCCGGACAGGGTTTATGGCTACACCTTC. It translates to CASSPDRVYGYTF.

This clone was counted many times. The chain is built from TRBV6-5 and TRBJ1-5, with 7 bases identical to TRBD1. With V trimmed by 6 bases and J by 4 bases, 3 bases remained unmatched. The CDR3 is 13 residues long. CDR1 is MNHEY and CDR2 is SVGAGI in the germline V gene. This CDR3 is CASRDRKNQPQHF. As DNA, the CDR3 is TGTGCCAGCAGGGACAGGAAAAATCAGCCCCAGCATTTT.

This clone was observed at least ten times. The chain uses TRBV28 and TRBJ1-2, with D unclear. The CDR3 totals 12 residues. V lost 2 bases and J lost 8, with 9 bases in between. The V gene's germline CDR1 is MDHEN and CDR2 SYDVKM. The CDR3 nucleotides read TGTGCCAGCAGTTTACCGGGGAGAGGCTACACCTTC. Protein: CASSLPGRGYTF.

This clone was seen repeatedly, ten times or more. This chain connects TRBV6-5 to TRBJ2-6; D might be TRBD1 (6 bases). V was trimmed by 0 bases and J by 4 bases, leaving 10 bases between them. The length of the CDR3 is 16 residues. CDR1 is MNHEY and CDR2 is SVGAGI in the germline V gene. CDR3 loop: CASSYSSGTGANVLTF. The CDR3 region has the DNA TGTGCCAGCAGTTACTCTTCGGGGACAGGGGCCAACGTCCTGACTTTC.

The table lists this clone with many counts. The CDR3 nucleotides read TGCGCCAGCAGCCAAACGAACGACAGGGTATTTTACGGGGCCAACGTCCTGACTTTC. Translation: CASSQTNDRVFYGANVLTF. The V and J genes are TRBV4-3 and TRBJ2-6; 7 nucleotides match TRBD1. Trimming cost V 2 bases and J 4 bases; bases outside gene matches: 14. Germline V gene lookup returns CDR1 LGHNA and CDR2 YSLEER. CDR3 length equals 19 residues.

This clone was picked up many times. The gene calls are TRBV5-5 and TRBJ2-7; 8 bases map to TRBD2. In germline, CDR1 is SGHKS, CDR2 YYEKEE (reference sequence). The CDR3 has 15 residues. The V segment lost 6 bases and the J segment 2 bases; nucleotides outside the gene matches: 10. CDR3 nucleotides: TGTGCCAGCACCACCGGGGGGGTAGGGGCCTACGAGCAGTACTTC. Amino acid sequence: CASTTGGVGAYEQYF.

This clone has a handful of counts. At the DNA level, this CDR3 is encoded by other sequences in the same sample as well. This sequence joins TRBV30 and TRBJ1-1; 7 bases map to TRBD1. CDR1 GTSNPN and CDR2 SVGIG come from the germline V gene (reference sequence). The CDR3 consists of 12 residues. The trim removed 8 bases at V and 1 base at J, leaving 4 bases unmatched. The DNA for the CDR3 is TGTGCCGGGGACAGACCGAACACTGAAGCTTTCTTT. Translation gives CAGDRPNTEAFF. Using reference TRBV30 and TRBJ1-1 for the parts outside the CDR3, the full variable domain is SQTIHQWPATLVQPVGSPLSLECTVEGTSNPNLYWYRQAAGRGLQLLFYSVGIGQISSEVPQNLSASRPQDRQFILSSKKLLLSDSGFYLCAGDRPNTEAFFGQGTRLTVV.